This is a list of T cell receptor beta chains from one sample in a study of T-cell memory formation after mild COVID-19. MiXCR, run by TCRdb on the 5' RACE reads, gives a single entry per CDR3 protein. The table includes about 250,000 distinct CDR3 sequences, 15% to 19% detected once. Sequencing was done on a sample of PBMCs or a T cell subset sorted from them (not recorded which). The receptors derive from an adult woman who had mild COVID-19 (a few samples of this study predate the infection). Cell type and time point are not known. The CDR3 runs from the conserved cysteine through the conserved F or W. A D gene is named only where the DNA matches it firmly. Expanded clones are given a class, and other clones once, few, many or no size at all.

J | size | V | D | DNA | CDR3
TRBJ1-2 | - | TRBV15 | TRBD1 | TGTGCCACCAGAATAGGACAGGACTATGGCTACACCTTC | CATRIGQDYGYTF
TRBJ1-1 | few | TRBV3-1 | - | TGTGCCAGCAGCCAAGAAGGTTACGCAGCTTTCTTT | CASSQEGYAAFF
TRBJ1-2 | - | TRBV25-1 | - | TGTGCCAGCAGTGAACCCCACAATCGGGGCAAGGATGGCTACACCTTC | CASSEPHNRGKDGYTF
TRBJ1-2 | many | TRBV18 | - | TGTGCCAGCTCACCATCCGGGGGAAGCTATGGCTACACCTTC | CASSPSGGSYGYTF
TRBJ1-2 | - | TRBV3-1 | TRBD1 | TGTGCCAGCAGCCAAGTGGACAGGGGGCAAGGCTACACCTTC | CASSQVDRGQGYTF
TRBJ2-7 | - | TRBV24-1 | - | TGTGCCACCAGTGACTTCCGGTCCTCGCAAATCTATCGGGGAACCTACGAGCAGTACTTC | CATSDFRSSQIYRGTYEQYF
TRBJ2-5 | - | TRBV6-2/TRBV6-3 | - | TGTGCCAGCAATTGGACTCCTCAAGAGACCCAGTACTTC | CASNWTPQETQYF
TRBJ2-2 | once | TRBV9 | TRBD2 | TGTGCCAGCAGTGGGACTAGCGGAAGTACCGGGGAGCTGTTTTTT | CASSGTSGSTGELFF
TRBJ1-6 | many | TRBV5-1 | TRBD1 | TGCGCCAGCAGCAAGACAGGGGGGCAACAATCACCCCTCCACTTT | CASSKTGGQQSPLHF
TRBJ1-1 | few | TRBV5-1 | - | TGCGCCAGCAGGAGGCTGGCGGGAACTGAAGCTTTCTTT | CASRRLAGTEAFF
TRBJ2-7 | few | TRBV29-1 | TRBD2 | TGCAGCGTTGAATCCCCTAGCGGGACCACCAACGAGCAGTACTTC | CSVESPSGTTNEQYF
TRBJ2-1 | few | TRBV15 | - | TGTGCCACCAGCAGAGTACTGGGAAATGAGCAGTTCTTC | CATSRVLGNEQFF
TRBJ2-2 | - | TRBV29-1 | - | TGCAGCGTTGATTCTGGGGGCTCCACCGGGGAGCTGTTTTTT | CSVDSGGSTGELFF
TRBJ1-4 | few | TRBV6-1 | TRBD1 | TGTGCCAGCACTTCAGCCGGGACAGGGGGAGAAAAACTGTTTTTT | CASTSAGTGGEKLFF
TRBJ2-5 | few | TRBV2 | - | TGTGCCAGCAACTCTCCTGGGGGTTTACAAGAGACCCAGTACTTC | CASNSPGGLQETQYF
TRBJ1-5 | - | TRBV5-6 | - | TGTGCCAGCAGCTTGCATGGTTGGGACGGAGTCAATCAGCCCCAGCATTTT | CASSLHGWDGVNQPQHF
TRBJ1-2 | - | TRBV6-1 | TRBD1 | TGTGCCAGCAGAAGAGGGGGCGAGTACTATGGCTACACCTTC | CASRRGGEYYGYTF
TRBJ1-2 | few | TRBV4-2 | - | TGTGCCAGCAGCCAAGGAGGGGACCACAACTATGGCTACACCTTC | CASSQGGDHNYGYTF
TRBJ1-1 | few | TRBV11-2 | - | TGTGCCAGCAGCTTAGACCCCGGACAGCTAAACACTGAAGCTTTCTTT | CASSLDPGQLNTEAFF
TRBJ1-1 | - | TRBV30 | TRBD1 | TGTGCCTGGAGTGGACAGGGAGGCACTGAAGCTTTCTTT | CAWSGQGGTEAFF
TRBJ2-3 | - | TRBV7-3 | TRBD2 | TGTGCCAGCAGCCCTACCAACCTAGCGGGAGGGGGCGATACGCAGTATTTT | CASSPTNLAGGGDTQYF
TRBJ2-6 | few | TRBV20-1 | - | TGCAGTGCGACTTCGGGGGACTCTGGGGCCAACGTCCTGATTTTC | CSATSGDSGANVLIF
TRBJ2-3 | - | TRBV6-1 | TRBD2 | TGTGCCAGCACCCACGGGAGCGGGGTCTCAGATACGCAGTATTTT | CASTHGSGVSDTQYF
TRBJ1-1 | many | TRBV6-6 | TRBD1 | TGTGCCAGCAGCCGACAGGGGGGTGGCACTGAAGCTTTCTTT | CASSRQGGGTEAFF
TRBJ2-7 | - | TRBV30 | - | TGTGCCTGGAGTGACAGGTCTCCGGGCGAGCAGTACTTC | CAWSDRSPGEQYF
TRBJ1-2 | few | TRBV5-1 | - | TGCGCCAGTAGGACCGGGATAGAGGGCTACACCTTC | CASRTGIEGYTF
TRBJ1-1 | once | TRBV29-1 | - | TGCAGCGTTGGGCACAGAGGGGACGCTGAAGCTTTCTTT | CSVGHRGDAEAFF
TRBJ2-1 | few | TRBV11-1 | TRBD1 | TGTGCCAGCAGCTCCCCGACAGGGGAGGACTACAATGAGCAGTTCTTC | CASSSPTGEDYNEQFF
TRBJ1-1 | many | TRBV3-1 | - | TGTGCCAGCAGTCCCTTTGGGGGGAACACTGAAGCTTTCTTT | CASSPFGGNTEAFF
TRBJ1-2 | few | TRBV12-3/TRBV12-4 | - | TGTGCCAGCAGTTTAGCGCACGGGACGGGCTATGGCTACACCTTC | CASSLAHGTGYGYTF
TRBJ1-1 | many | TRBV5-1 | - | TGCGCCAGCAGCTTGGCTCTGGGCTCAGGAGCTTTCTTT | CASSLALGSGAFF
TRBJ1-1 | - | TRBV7-8 | TRBD1 | TGTGCCAGCAGCTTAACCGGGACAGGGAAAACTGAAGCTTTCTTT | CASSLTGTGKTEAFF
TRBJ2-3 | - | TRBV6-6 | - | TGTGCCAGCAGTTCCTCGGGAAGAGAGGCAGATACGCAGTATTTT | CASSSSGREADTQYF
TRBJ2-7 | - | TRBV6-1 | TRBD2 | TGTGCCAGCAGAAGCGCGGGGGGCCTATTCTACGAGCAGTACTTC | CASRSAGGLFYEQYF
TRBJ1-3 | - | TRBV7-8 | - | TGTGCCAGCAGCTTTTTAGGGAATCGGGCTGGAAACACCATATATTTT | CASSFLGNRAGNTIYF
TRBJ2-5 | - | TRBV24-1 | - | TGTGCCACCAGTGACTTATTGGCAGGACAAGAGACCCAGTACTTC | CATSDLLAGQETQYF
TRBJ1-5 | - | TRBV29-1 | TRBD1 | TGCAGCGTTAACGGACAGGGCACTCAGCATTTT | CSVNGQGTQHF
TRBJ1-1 | few | TRBV7-9 | - | TGTGCCAGCAGCTACCCTCGGGGGGCGCGCAATGCTGAAGCTTTCTTT | CASSYPRGARNAEAFF
TRBJ2-5 | - | TRBV20-1 | TRBD1 | TGCAGTGCCTTATCGGGACAGGGGGGGACCCAGTACTTC | CSALSGQGGTQYF
TRBJ1-1 | - | TRBV7-2 | TRBD1 | TGTGCCAGCAGCTTCAGCCCGACAGGGAGGAACACTGAAGCTTTCTTT | CASSFSPTGRNTEAFF
TRBJ1-1 | - | TRBV6-2/TRBV6-3 | - | TGTGCCAGCAGCCCATGGTCGAGGGTGAACACTGAAGCTTTCTTT | CASSPWSRVNTEAFF
TRBJ2-7 | few | TRBV15 | - | TGTGCCACCAGTAGGAGTCAGCTGGCGTACGAGCAGTACTTC | CATSRSQLAYEQYF
TRBJ2-1 | - | TRBV7-9 | - | TGTGCCAGCAGTGTCGGGGCTCGGGTCAATGAGCAGTTCTTC | CASSVGARVNEQFF
TRBJ2-2 | - | TRBV7-9 | - | TGTGCCAGCAGCTTAGGCACTAGCACCGGGGAGCTGTTTTTT | CASSLGTSTGELFF
TRBJ1-2 | - | TRBV5-1 | - | TGCGCCAGCAGCTCCTTCGGGGACGGCTACACCTTC | CASSSFGDGYTF
TRBJ2-2 | - | TRBV7-2 | - | TGTGCCAGCAGCTTAGAGAGGGCCGGCGGGGAGCTGTTTTTT | CASSLERAGGELFF
TRBJ2-7 | few | TRBV9 | TRBD1 | TGTGCCAGCAGCGTAGCCCAAGACCCCGGACAGGGCCAGCAGTACTTC | CASSVAQDPGQGQQYF
TRBJ1-5 | - | TRBV18 | - | TGTGCCAGCTCACCAGACTGGACCGTCAATCAGCCCCAGCATTTT | CASSPDWTVNQPQHF
TRBJ1-1 | - | TRBV7-8 | TRBD1 | TGTGCCAGCAGGAACAGGGGGCCCTTCGGGACGAACACTGAAGCTTTCTTT | CASRNRGPFGTNTEAFF
TRBJ2-7 | - | TRBV4-2 | TRBD2 | TGTGCCAGCAGGGGGGGAAGTAGCGGGAGTTACGAGCAGTACTTC | CASRGGSSGSYEQYF
TRBJ2-1 | - | TRBV20-1 | - | TGCAGTGCTAGAGAGACCGGGACTCCAGCCCCGTACAATGAGCAGTTCTTC | CSARETGTPAPYNEQFF
TRBJ1-5 | - | TRBV18 | TRBD1 | TGTGCCAGCTCACTTGGGACAGGGGCTGGGCCCCAGCATTTT | CASSLGTGAGPQHF
TRBJ2-7 | few | TRBV4-1 | - | TGCGCCAGCAGCCAAGCGCCGGCAGAGACCTACGAGCAGTACTTC | CASSQAPAETYEQYF